What follows are 24 T cell receptor beta chains derived from one specimen sequenced in a study of human T cells and chemical hapten exposure. TCRdb re-analysed the RACE reads in MiXCR, keeping a single row per CDR3 protein. The sample lists 110,000 or so distinct CDR3 sequences; less than 10% were seen once. The time point denotes: patch test 2, 6 weeks after DPC sensitization. Treatment in this sample: therapeutic diphenylcyclopropenone sensitization with weekly scalp DPC. The sequencing here drew on whole blood, taken in connection with sensitization to the hapten diphenylcyclopropenone (DPC). The receptors shown here come from a woman aged 40 to 50 with alopecia areata. Some clones in this sample may be carry-over from other donors' samples.

Ten or more counts support this clonotype. V usage is TRBV6-5 and J usage is TRBJ1-2, with TRBD1 identical over 8 bases. This CDR3 is built from 14 residues. CDR1 is MNHEY and CDR2 is SVGAGI in the germline V gene. V gave up 0 bases and J gave up 4 bases; unmatched junction bases: 1. The CDR3 spells CASSYSQGVYGYTF. CDR3 bases: TGTGCCAGCAGTTACTCACAGGGGGTCTATGGCTACACCTTC.

The rearrangement joins TRBV10-2 to TRBJ2-3, with TRBD2 matching 9 bases. This CDR3 is built from 16 residues. The V segment lost 2 bases and the J segment 1 base; nucleotides outside the gene matches: 4. Germline loops: CDR1 WSHSY, CDR2 SAAADI. This chain's CDR3 is CASSELRGGGTDTQYF. As DNA, the CDR3 is TGCGCCAGCAGTGAGCTGCGGGGGGGCGGCACAGATACGCAGTATTTT.

A few counts support this clonotype. This chain uses TRBV29-1 with TRBJ1-4; 8 bases agree with TRBD1. V shed 0 bases, J shed 7 bases, and the junction held 7 bases outside the gene matches. This CDR3 is built from 15 residues. Germline CDR1 SQVTM, CDR2 ANQGSEA. CDR3 loop: CSVEERQGLIEKLFF. The CDR3 DNA follows: TGCAGCGTTGAAGAGCGACAGGGGTTAATTGAAAAACTGTTTTTT. The variable domain in full, completed from reference TRBV29-1 and TRBJ1-4, reads SAVISQKPSRDICQRGTSLTIQCQVDSQVTMMFWYRQQPGQSLTLIATANQGSEATYESGFVIDKFPISRPNLTFSTLTVSNMSPEDSSIYLCSVEERQGLIEKLFFGSGTQLSVL.

This clonotype was detected only a few times. V is TRBV30 and J is TRBJ2-7; maybe TRBD2 (6 bases). CDR3 length equals 12 residues. Germline V gene sequence: CDR1 GTSNPN, CDR2 SVGIG (reference sequence). V dropped 4 bases and J dropped 5 bases, with 12 bases sitting between them. The CDR3 loop reads CAWTGVLDEQYF. The CDR3 nucleotides read TGTGCCTGGACGGGAGTCCTCGACGAGCAGTACTTC.

The genes are TRBV10-3 and TRBJ1-1; no reliable D call. Trimming left V 0 bases short and J 5 bases short, with 10 bases between. This CDR3 has 14 amino acids. Germline V gene lookup returns CDR1 ENHRY and CDR2 SYGVKD. The chain's CDR3 is CAISESSLGTEAFF. CDR3 nucleotide sequence: TGTGCCATCAGTGAGTCCTCCCTGGGGACTGAAGCTTTCTTT.

The V call is TRBV9, the J call TRBJ1-1, with TRBD1 matching 8 bases. CDR3 length equals 15 residues. V shed 4 bases, J shed 4 bases, and the junction held 9 bases outside the gene matches. In germline, CDR1 is SGDLS, CDR2 YYNGEE. DNA for the CDR3: TGTGCCAGCAGCCCCCAGGACAGGGCGGGCACTGAAGCTTTCTTT. As protein: CASSPQDRAGTEAFF.

This chain connects TRBV4-2 to TRBJ2-7; D is perhaps TRBD1 (5 bases). The CDR3 extends over 12 amino acids. From germline, CDR1 is LGHNA and CDR2 YNFKEQ. Trimming shortened V by 0 bases and J by 6 bases, and 6 bases separated the two germline ends. CDR3 protein: CASSQERGEQYF. CDR3 coding DNA: TGTGCCAGCAGCCAAGAAAGGGGCGAGCAGTACTTC.

The chain joins TRBV2 to TRBJ1-2; tentative D call: TRBD1 (5 bases). CDR3 length equals 15 residues. V was shortened by 8 bases and J by 4 bases, with 20 bases between the two germline ends. The germline V gene encodes CDR1 SNHLY and CDR2 FYNNEI. CDR3 sequence reads: CASPSLDTRLYGYTF. In DNA, the CDR3 is TGTGCCAGCCCCAGCTTGGACACTCGCCTCTATGGCTACACCTTC.

This clonotype was detected only a few times. This chain uses TRBV20-1 with TRBJ1-6, with a weak D call TRBD1 (6 bases). The CDR3 spans 14 residues. The germline V gene encodes CDR1 DFQATT and CDR2 SNEGSKA (reference sequence). V gave up 6 bases and J gave up 9 bases, with 18 bases separating them. CDR3 sequence (DNA): TGCAGTGCCGATTCAGGGGCCAGGAGTTCACCCCTCCACTTT. Protein product: CSADSGARSSPLHF.

The gene calls are TRBV5-8 and TRBJ2-7; D perhaps matches TRBD1 (7 bases). The CDR3 is made up of 16 amino acids. Germline V CDR1 and CDR2: SGHTS, YDEGEE. Trimming pared 4 bases from V and 3 bases from J, leaving 20 bases between. The DNA for the CDR3 is TGTGCCAGCAGCCCCCACCGGACAGGAGGGGGCTACGAGCAGTACTTC. Translating gives CASSPHRTGGGYEQYF.

This sequence joins TRBV6-2 or TRBV6-3 and TRBJ2-2, with D perhaps assigned TRBD1 or TRBD2 (5 bases each). Germline V gene sequence: CDR1 MNHEY, CDR2 SVGEGT. The CDR3 spans 15 residues. Trimming took off 6 bases at V and 0 bases at J, with 11 bases between the two ends. CDR3 sequence reads: CASRAGTSNTGELFF. The DNA for the CDR3 is TGTGCCAGCAGAGCAGGGACGTCGAACACCGGGGAGCTGTTTTTT.

The J gene is TRBJ1-1, the V gene TRBV7-2; 8 bases are a match to TRBD1. Germline V lookup: CDR1 SGHTA, CDR2 FQGNSA. The length of the CDR3 is 13 residues. V lost 1 base to trimming and J lost 6 bases; unmatched junction nucleotides: 1. This chain's CDR3 is CASSLVTGAEAFF. The CDR3 DNA sequence: TGTGCCAGCAGCTTAGTGACAGGGGCTGAAGCTTTCTTT.

This clonotype was counted only a few times. The genes are TRBV11-3 and TRBJ2-3, with a weak D call TRBD2 (5 bases). This CDR3 is 13 amino acids long. The germline V gene encodes CDR1 SGHNT and CDR2 YENEEA. The V end was cut by 5 bases, the J end by 8 bases, with 14 bases between. The CDR3 DNA sequence: TGTGCCAGCAGCATCATACCGGAGGCTACGCAGTATTTT. The encoded protein is CASSIIPEATQYF.

This clonotype was counted ten times or more. The chain links TRBV20-1 to TRBJ2-7; TRBD1 matches at 7 bases. CDR3 size: 13 residues. The V segment lost 6 bases and the J segment 3 bases; nucleotides outside the gene matches: 8. Germline loops: CDR1 DFQATT, CDR2 SNEGSKA (reference sequence). The CDR3 loop reads CSATGQGVYEQYF. The CDR3 nucleotides read TGCAGTGCCACTGGGCAGGGGGTCTACGAGCAGTACTTC.

This clonotype was picked up a small number of times. The chain uses TRBV10-3 and TRBJ1-3; maybe TRBD1 (5 bases). The length of the CDR3 is 13 residues. Germline CDR1 is ENHRY and CDR2 is SYGVKD. Trimming took off 6 bases at V and 0 bases at J, with 6 bases between the two ends. This CDR3 is CAIRQVSGNTIYF. In DNA form, the CDR3 reads TGTGCCATCAGACAGGTCTCTGGAAACACCATATATTTT.

This clonotype was counted at least ten times. This sequence joins TRBV27 and TRBJ2-1; 10 bases agree with TRBD1. The CDR3 consists of 15 residues. The V gene end was trimmed by 6 bases and the J gene end by 6 bases; junction bases not matched to a gene: 8. Looked up from germline, CDR1 is MNHEY and CDR2 is SMNVEV (reference sequence). For the CDR3, the DNA is TGTGCCAGCAGCCAACAGGGACAGGGGACCAATGAGCAGTTCTTC. The encoded protein is CASSQQGQGTNEQFF.

This clonotype was counted only a few times. The chain is built from TRBV15 and TRBJ2-5, with a possible D match to TRBD2 (6 bases). The V and J ends lost 4 bases and 5 bases respectively, with 14 bases between them. The CDR3 sequence is 14 residues long. CDR1 is LNHNV and CDR2 is YYDKDF in the germline V gene (reference sequence). In nucleotides, the CDR3 is TGTGCCACCAGCATCGGAGGGGATGGGGAGACCCAGTACTTC. Protein product: CATSIGGDGETQYF.

This clonotype was detected a few times. The chain carries TRBV11-3 and TRBJ2-4, with D unresolved. The CDR3 has 13 amino acids. Trimming removed 4 bases from V and 3 bases from J, with 7 bases in between. The germline V gene has CDR1 SGHNT and CDR2 YENEEA. CDR3 nucleotide sequence: TGTGCCAGCAGCTCGAGTGACAAAAACATTCAGTACTTC. Encoded protein: CASSSSDKNIQYF.

The sample holds many counts of this clonotype. The chain is built from TRBV10-3 and TRBJ1-6; 10 bases match TRBD1. Germline-derived CDR1 and CDR2 are ENHRY and SYGVKD. V was pared by 6 bases and J by 9 bases, with 5 bases of the junction left unmatched. There are 14 residues in the CDR3. DNA of the CDR3: TGTGCCATCAGACCCGGGACAGGGGTTTCACCCCTCCACTTT. Protein product: CAIRPGTGVSPLHF.

V is TRBV11-3 and J is TRBJ2-7; tentatively, D is TRBD1 or TRBD2 (5 bases each). Germline values: CDR1 SGHNT, CDR2 YENEEA. Deletions cut 5 bases from V and 3 bases from J, with 11 bases between. There are 13 residues in the CDR3. The CDR3 here is CASSPGPDYEQYF. Written as DNA, the CDR3 is TGTGCCAGCAGCCCGGGACCAGACTACGAGCAGTACTTC.

The chain employs TRBV7-2 and TRBJ2-1; a possible D gene is TRBD2 (6 bases). V was shortened by 0 bases and J by 7 bases, with 10 bases between the two germline ends. The CDR3 runs to 14 residues. Germline CDR1 is SGHTA and CDR2 is FQGNSA. The CDR3 is CASSLAGGGNEQFF. For the CDR3, the DNA is TGTGCCAGCAGCTTAGCCGGGGGAGGAAATGAGCAGTTCTTC. Based on the CDR3 plus reference TRBV7-2 and TRBJ2-1, the full variable domain is GAGVSQSPSNKVTEKGKDVELRCDPISGHTALYWYRQSLGQGLEFLIYFQGNSAPDKSGLPSDRFSAERTGGSVSTLTIQRTQQEDSAVYLCASSLAGGGNEQFFGPGTRLTVL.

This clonotype has a handful of counts. The chain is built from TRBV28 and TRBJ1-1; no reliable D call. The CDR3 extends over 12 amino acids. Germline CDR1 and CDR2: MDHEN and SYDVKM. V was trimmed by 3 bases and J by 7 bases, leaving 9 bases between them. The DNA of the CDR3 is TGTGCCAGCAGTTTGACGGGGAATGAAGCTTTCTTT. Its protein is CASSLTGNEAFF.

There are a few counts of this clonotype. J is TRBJ2-2 and V is TRBV11-2; perhaps TRBD1 as D (6 bases). The germline V gene encodes CDR1 SGHAT and CDR2 FQNNGV. The CDR3 has 15 amino acids. The V end was cut by 6 bases, the J end by 2 bases, with 13 bases between. Written as DNA, the CDR3 is TGTGCCAGCAGGGTTGGACAGCGAAACACCGGGGAGCTGTTTTTT. Encoded protein: CASRVGQRNTGELFF.

This clonotype showed up many times. The chain couples TRBV7-8 to TRBJ1-1, with D possibly being TRBD1 (6 bases). Trimming stripped 2 bases from V and 5 bases from J, with 9 bases between. This CDR3 has 13 amino acids. Looked up from germline, CDR1 is SGHVS and CDR2 is FQNEAQ. CDR3 DNA sequence: TGTGCCAGCAGCTTAAACAGGGCGACTGAAGCTTTCTTT. This translates into CASSLNRATEAFF.